This TCR beta chain emerged from a study of post-analysis software for immune sequencing data. General study findings and limits: Controls showed lower frequencies than patients for five TRBV segments, and TRBV5-6, TRBV5-1 and TRBV20-1 were among these.

Per germline, CDR1 SNHLY and CDR2 FYNNEI. The J segment lost 3 bases and the V segment lost 5 bases, leaving 7 bases of the junction unmatched. The CDR3 sequence is 14 residues long. On this clonotype itself: The antigen remains undetermined.

Unique molecular identifiers tagged the TCR beta cDNA libraries. TCRdb re-called the PCR reads with MiXCR, one entry per CDR3 protein. The sample shows 820,000 or so distinct CDR3 sequences, roughly 58% of them seen only once. Sequences were obtained from blood. The TCR comes from a girl between 5 and 17 years old with multiple sclerosis. V usage is TRBV2 and J usage is TRBJ2-7; 7 nucleotides align to TRBD1. CDR3 in amino acids: CASSMGQQNYEQYF. The CDR3 bases are TGTGCCAGCAGTATGGGACAGCAAAACTACGAGCAGTACTTC.